A selection of T cell receptor beta chains follows, all from one sample in a study of T cell responses to AZD1222 COVID-19 vaccine. Profiled with immunoSEQ multiplex PCR; TCRdb holds only in-frame clones, not every one. The data contain about 84,000 clones, 86% of them singletons. This specimen consisted of peripheral blood, obtained 28 days after the second AZD1222 dose. These receptors were obtained from an adult who received the AZD1222 COVID-19 vaccine. The conserved cysteine and the conserved F or W are not part of the CDR3 here.

>TRBV28
ASSAGQVSGNTIY
>TRBV19
ASSIDQGLSYEQY
>TRBV4-3
ASSFLRQAASPLH
>TRBV5-1
ASSLGVSGNTIY
>TRBV18
ASSPAPGILAGGPGEQF
>TRBV27
ATARSIQATNYGYT
>TRBV7-9
ASSSQQGYNEQF
>TRBV2
ASKREDLQETQY
>TRBV12-3/TRBV12-4
ASSLGLAGEQF
>TRBV9
ASSVEGTGGDTQY
>TRBV5-4
ASTPSRGETGELF
>TRBV19
ASSSTGSEKLF
>TRBV27
ASSSDRASREKLF
>TRBV12-3/TRBV12-4
ASSLGRYGYT
>TRBV30
AWSRQGNYGGYT
>TRBV9
ASSPRGELF
>TRBV10-1
ASSENYSNQPQH